This TCR beta chain was identified in a study of CD8+ T cells in alopecia areata. Study outcomes and limitations: TCR sharing was clearer in mice than between patients, perhaps partly owing to patient HLA diversity.

Germline lookup yields CDR1 GTSNPN and CDR2 SVGIG (reference sequence). This CDR3 comprises 13 residues. V lost 3 bases and J lost 6; bases outside the gene matches: 6. As concerns this clone: What it binds is unknown.

RNA was extracted and reverse transcribed into cDNA as the sequencing template. Only in-frame clones appear in the TCRdb table, and some are missing; sequencing was by immunoSEQ multiplex PCR. Of more than 90,000 clones in the sample, roughly 69% are singletons; the top ten hold around 2.7%. This rearrangement joins TRBV30 to TRBJ1-1, with 8 bases that match TRBD1. The sequenced sample was CD4+ T cells sorted from blood. The clonotype comes from a human donor in good health. The DNA for the CDR3 is TGTGCCTGGAGCCCGGGACAGGCGGCTGAAGCTTTCTTT. Protein product: CAWSPGQAAEAFF. Full variable domain (rest looked up from reference TRBV30 and TRBJ1-1): SQTIHQWPATLVQPVGSPLSLECTVEGTSNPNLYWYRQAAGRGLQLLFYSVGIGQISSEVPQNLSASRPQDRQFILSSKKLLLSDSGFYLCAWSPGQAAEAFFGQGTRLTVV.